A single sample is the source of the 10 T cell receptor beta chains below, sequenced in a study of shared clonotypes between healthy human individuals. Assay: immunoSEQ multiplex PCR; the TCRdb copy retains only in-frame clones and omits some. The repertoire holds about 1,500,000 clones, around 97% seen once, with 1% to 1.5% in the top ten. Sequenced input: naive CD4+ T cells sorted from blood. Subset defined: CD45RA+ positively selected. Every receptor here comes from a man between 25 and 39 years old in good health.

V and J are TRBV19 and TRBJ2-2; possible D gene TRBD1, 5 bases. V gave up 5 bases and J gave up 5 bases, with 12 bases separating them. The CDR3 is 14 amino acids. Germline-derived CDR1 and CDR2 are LNHDA and SQIVND (reference sequence). The CDR3 spells CASSPRRETGELFF. The CDR3 DNA sequence: TGTGCCAGTAGTCCCCGCAGGGAAACCGGGGAGCTGTTTTTT.

The rearrangement joins TRBV7-8 to TRBJ2-2; TRBD2 matches 10 bases. Germline V lookup: CDR1 SGHVS, CDR2 FQNEAQ. V trimming: 5 bases; J trimming: 7 bases; junction bases outside the gene matches: 13. This CDR3 region has 17 residues. This CDR3 reads CASSGLGLAGVFGELFF. In DNA form, the CDR3 reads TGTGCCAGCAGCGGCCTGGGTCTAGCGGGAGTATTCGGGGAGCTGTTTTTT.

The rearrangement joins TRBV29-1 to TRBJ2-1, with D hard to call. The CDR3 sequence is 13 residues long. CDR1 is SQVTM, CDR2 ANQGSEA, per germline. Trimming cost V 6 bases and J 10 bases, with 19 bases left between them. The CDR3 DNA is TGCAGCGTCCGGTTGGCGCAAACGGGCGAGCAGTTCTTC. Its protein is CSVRLAQTGEQFF.

The chain has TRBV18 and TRBJ2-7; tentatively, D is TRBD2 (5 bases). This CDR3 is 13 amino acids long. V was cut by 3 bases and J by 6 bases, with 12 bases left in between. The V gene's germline CDR1 is KGHSH and CDR2 LQKENI. The CDR3 here is CASSPTRLREQYF. The CDR3 coding sequence is TGTGCCAGCTCACCCACTAGGCTCCGCGAGCAGTACTTC.

The V call is TRBV10-3, the J call TRBJ1-2; 8 nucleotides match TRBD1. The CDR3 runs 21 residues. Germline assignment: CDR1 ENHRY and CDR2 SYGVKD. With V trimmed by 0 bases and J by 1 base, 19 bases remained unmatched. The CDR3, as DNA: TGTGCCATCAGTGAGTCGAGGTTGGTTGTGGGACAGGTGGACGGTAACTATGGCTACACCTTC. This gives the protein CAISESRLVVGQVDGNYGYTF.

This chain uses TRBV7-6 with TRBJ2-7; D remains unclear. The V gene lost 5 bases and the J gene lost 6 bases, with 23 bases spanning the gap. The CDR3 has 16 amino acids. Germline assignment: CDR1 SGHVS and CDR2 FNYEAQ. CDR3 residues: CASSTMFRSTSREQYF. The CDR3 region has the DNA TGTGCCAGCAGCACGATGTTCAGGAGTACATCCCGCGAGCAGTACTTC.

The rearrangement links TRBV27 to TRBJ2-5; unclear D gene. The germline CDR1 and CDR2 sequences are MNHEY and SMNVEV (reference sequence). V was pared by 2 bases and J by 2 bases, with 30 bases between. This CDR3 comprises 21 residues. This CDR3 reads CASSLLAPAFPSRTGQETQYF. The CDR3 nucleotides are TGTGCCAGCAGTTTACTGGCCCCGGCGTTCCCCAGTCGTACGGGTCAAGAGACCCAGTACTTC.

This clone was counted only a few times. The genes are TRBV6-4 and TRBJ2-3; no clear D gene. Germline values: CDR1 MRHNA, CDR2 SNTAGT. Trimming shortened V by 8 bases and J by 2 bases, and 11 bases separated the two germline ends. The CDR3 contains 13 residues. The CDR3 spells CASGEQSTDTQYF. Written as DNA, the CDR3 is TGTGCCAGCGGAGAACAGTCCACAGATACGCAGTATTTT.

The CDR3 region is CASSESRGYNEKLFF. In DNA, the CDR3 is TGTGCCAGCAGTGAATCTAGGGGGTATAATGAAAAACTGTTTTTT. The V and J genes are TRBV6-1 and TRBJ1-4; tentative D call: TRBD1 (6 bases). CDR1 is MNHNS and CDR2 is SASEGT in the germline V gene. V was cut by 2 bases and J by 4 bases, with 11 bases left in between. The CDR3 length is 15 residues.

Points on this clone: Different DNA sequences within this sample yield the same CDR3. This rearrangement joins TRBV28 to TRBJ2-7; a possible D gene is TRBD1 (6 bases). The V end was cut by 7 bases, the J end by 1 base, with 11 bases between. This CDR3 contains 13 residues. Germline V lookup: CDR1 MDHEN, CDR2 SYDVKM. CDR3 sequence reads: CASNPGQSYEQYF. The DNA of the CDR3 is TGTGCCAGCAACCCAGGACAGTCCTACGAGCAGTACTTC.